The rows below give T cell receptor beta chains drawn from one sample of a study of blood T cells in healthy people across ages. TCRdb re-analysed the 5' RACE reads in MiXCR, keeping a single row per CDR3 protein. The sample lists about 640,000 distinct CDR3 sequences; around three fifths were seen once. Sequenced sample: blood. The receptor source for this set is a man in his 60s in good health. Each CDR3 is given with its conserved first and last residue. D genes are given only for firm matches. Some rows mark clone size as missing; the rest say once, few, many or name a class of expanded clone.

abundance: -
len: 16
v_gene: TRBV7-2
d_gene: -
j_gene: TRBJ1-1
CDR3aa: CASSLMGTLRGTEAFF
CDR3nt: TGTGCCAGCAGCTTAATGGGGACTTTACGAGGCACTGAAGCTTTCTTT

abundance: -
len: 15
v_gene: TRBV21-1
d_gene: -
j_gene: TRBJ1-1
CDR3aa: CASSWDRGISTEAFF
CDR3nt: TGTGCCAGCAGCTGGGACAGGGGAATAAGCACTGAAGCTTTCTTT

abundance: -
len: 16
v_gene: TRBV7-8
d_gene: TRBD2
j_gene: TRBJ2-5
CDR3aa: CASSYKGLAGPGTQYF
CDR3nt: TGTGCCAGCAGCTATAAGGGACTAGCGGGGCCAGGGACCCAGTACTTC

abundance: few
len: 13
v_gene: TRBV12-3/TRBV12-4
d_gene: TRBD1
j_gene: TRBJ2-3
CDR3aa: CASSPGTADTQYF
CDR3nt: TGTGCCAGCAGTCCCGGGACAGCCGATACGCAGTATTTT

abundance: -
len: 15
v_gene: TRBV7-2
d_gene: -
j_gene: TRBJ2-1
CDR3aa: CASSLVRQGTKEQFF
CDR3nt: TGTGCCAGCAGCTTAGTTCGGCAGGGAACGAAGGAGCAGTTCTTC

abundance: -
len: 15
v_gene: TRBV12-3/TRBV12-4
d_gene: TRBD1
j_gene: TRBJ1-2
CDR3aa: CASSMSGGAGYGYTF
CDR3nt: TGTGCCAGCAGTATGTCAGGGGGCGCTGGGTATGGCTACACCTTC

abundance: few
len: 12
v_gene: TRBV2
d_gene: -
j_gene: TRBJ2-7
CDR3aa: CASSEGRDSPYF
CDR3nt: TGTGCCAGCAGTGAAGGGAGGGACAGCCCGTACTTC

abundance: -
len: 15
v_gene: TRBV5-1
d_gene: -
j_gene: TRBJ1-1
CDR3aa: CASSRDPNRNTEAFF
CDR3nt: TGCGCCAGCAGTCGGGACCCCAATCGGAACACTGAAGCTTTCTTT

abundance: few
len: 14
v_gene: TRBV7-2
d_gene: TRBD1
j_gene: TRBJ1-5
CDR3aa: CASSLDRLNQPQHF
CDR3nt: TGTGCCAGCAGCCTGGACAGGCTCAATCAGCCCCAGCATTTT

abundance: -
len: 13
v_gene: TRBV29-1
d_gene: TRBD2
j_gene: TRBJ2-1
CDR3aa: CSASSGGGLEQFF
CDR3nt: TGCAGCGCTTCATCGGGGGGGGGTCTTGAGCAGTTCTTC

abundance: -
len: 16
v_gene: TRBV4-1
d_gene: -
j_gene: TRBJ2-3
CDR3aa: CASSQEPQGPADTQYF
CDR3nt: TGCGCCAGCAGCCAAGAACCCCAGGGCCCCGCAGATACGCAGTATTTT

abundance: -
len: 15
v_gene: TRBV9
d_gene: -
j_gene: TRBJ2-3
CDR3aa: CASSPSPPTKDTQYF
CDR3nt: TGTGCCAGCAGCCCTAGCCCTCCCACTAAAGATACGCAGTATTTT

abundance: -
len: 12
v_gene: TRBV25-1
d_gene: -
j_gene: TRBJ2-7
CDR3aa: CASSEYMYEQYF
CDR3nt: TGTGCCAGCAGTGAATATATGTACGAGCAGTACTTC

abundance: few
len: 15
v_gene: TRBV28
d_gene: TRBD1
j_gene: TRBJ2-2
CDR3aa: CASSLDRGITGELFF
CDR3nt: TGTGCCAGCAGCTTGGACAGGGGCATAACCGGGGAGCTGTTTTTT

abundance: -
len: 16
v_gene: TRBV29-1
d_gene: TRBD1
j_gene: TRBJ2-7
CDR3aa: CSVENRDRGSVYEQYF
CDR3nt: TGCAGCGTTGAAAACCGGGACAGGGGGTCCGTCTACGAGCAGTACTTC

abundance: -
len: 14
v_gene: TRBV20-1
d_gene: -
j_gene: TRBJ2-5
CDR3aa: CSATLAGLQETQYF
CDR3nt: TGCAGTGCAACACTAGCTGGGTTACAAGAGACCCAGTACTTC

abundance: -
len: 16
v_gene: TRBV18
d_gene: TRBD1
j_gene: TRBJ1-3
CDR3aa: CASSPRQGNSGNTIYF
CDR3nt: TGTGCCAGCTCACCACGACAGGGGAACTCTGGAAACACCATATATTTT

abundance: few
len: 13
v_gene: TRBV4-2
d_gene: -
j_gene: TRBJ2-5
CDR3aa: CASSQDLQRTQYF
CDR3nt: TGTGCCAGCAGCCAAGATCTCCAAAGGACCCAGTACTTC

abundance: -
len: 14
v_gene: TRBV7-9
d_gene: -
j_gene: TRBJ2-7
CDR3aa: CASSLTPAPYEQYF
CDR3nt: TGTGCCAGCAGCTTAACCCCCGCTCCCTACGAGCAGTACTTC

abundance: few
len: 15
v_gene: TRBV12-3/TRBV12-4
d_gene: -
j_gene: TRBJ1-4
CDR3aa: CASSLPGGAGEKLFF
CDR3nt: TGTGCCAGCAGCTTACCGGGGGGGGCAGGTGAAAAACTGTTTTTT

abundance: -
len: 14
v_gene: TRBV3-1
d_gene: -
j_gene: TRBJ1-2
CDR3aa: CASSQEGSLDGYTF
CDR3nt: TGTGCCAGCAGCCAAGAGGGGTCTTTGGATGGCTACACCTTC